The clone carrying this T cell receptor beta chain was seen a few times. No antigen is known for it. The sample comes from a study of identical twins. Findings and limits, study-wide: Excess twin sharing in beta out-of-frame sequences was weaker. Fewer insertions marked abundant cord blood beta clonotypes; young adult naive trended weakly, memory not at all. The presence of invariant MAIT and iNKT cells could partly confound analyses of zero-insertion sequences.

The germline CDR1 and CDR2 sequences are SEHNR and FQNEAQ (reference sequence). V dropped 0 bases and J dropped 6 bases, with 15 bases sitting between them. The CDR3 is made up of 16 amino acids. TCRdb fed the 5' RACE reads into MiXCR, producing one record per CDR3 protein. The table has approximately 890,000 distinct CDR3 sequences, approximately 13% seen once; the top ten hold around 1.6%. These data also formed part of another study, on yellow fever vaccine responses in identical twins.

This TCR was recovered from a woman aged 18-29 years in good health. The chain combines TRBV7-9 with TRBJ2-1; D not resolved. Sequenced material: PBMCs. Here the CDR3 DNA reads TGTGCCAGCAGCTTAGCGCCCACTATCCGTGTCAATGAGCAGTTCTTC. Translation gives CASSLAPTIRVNEQFF.